A selection of T cell receptor beta chains follows, all from one sample in a study of Ad26.COV2.S vaccination and SARS-CoV-2 variants. Only in-frame clones appear in the TCRdb table, and some are missing; sequencing was by immunoSEQ multiplex PCR. Among hundreds of thousands of clones, 89% were seen once, and the ten largest hold over 1.3%. The sequenced sample was peripheral blood, obtained in a trial of Ad26.COV2.S vaccine versus placebo. All receptors derive from a person between 18 and 65 years old who received the Ad26.COV2.S COVID-19 vaccine or a placebo. The CDR3 runs from the conserved cysteine through the conserved F or W.

J gene: TRBJ2-7
V gene: TRBV3-1/TRBV3-2
CDR3 protein: CASSGGDRDEQYF

J gene: TRBJ2-3
V gene: TRBV4-2
CDR3 protein: CASSRPGAGDGDTQYF

J gene: TRBJ2-7
V gene: TRBV21-1
CDR3 protein: CASSSPGIGVYEQYF

J gene: TRBJ2-2
V gene: TRBV7-7
CDR3 protein: CASSPGQTNTGELFF

J gene: TRBJ2-5
V gene: TRBV7-8
CDR3 protein: CASSLVPQKETQYF

J gene: TRBJ2-1
V gene: TRBV5-1
CDR3 protein: CASSKSGTSANEQFF

J gene: TRBJ1-6
V gene: TRBV9
CDR3 protein: CASSVDRAPLHF

J gene: TRBJ2-5
V gene: TRBV11-2
CDR3 protein: CASSLGGWGRKETQYF

J gene: TRBJ1-2
V gene: TRBV7-9
CDR3 protein: CASSLSASNYGYTF

J gene: TRBJ2-3
V gene: TRBV5-4
CDR3 protein: CASRRLAGEIDTQYF

J gene: TRBJ1-6
V gene: TRBV2
CDR3 protein: CASSGDRASPLHF

J gene: TRBJ1-2
V gene: TRBV7-2
CDR3 protein: CASRPGGQGDGYTF

J gene: TRBJ2-1
V gene: TRBV6-1
CDR3 protein: CASSGRLAGNYNEQFF

J gene: TRBJ1-5
V gene: TRBV21-1
CDR3 protein: CASSKMTADQPQHF

J gene: TRBJ1-1
V gene: TRBV2
CDR3 protein: CASSEIVNTEAFF

J gene: TRBJ2-7
V gene: TRBV6-6
CDR3 protein: CASIRTGGSYEQYF